The next 8 T cell receptor beta chains were all read from a single sample in a study of post-analysis software for immune sequencing data. Overall study results and limits: There were four or five TRBV segments more frequent in patients than controls, and TRBV5-6, TRBV5-1 and TRBV20-1 were among them.

Prepared TCR beta cDNA libraries contained unique molecular identifiers. TCRdb re-analysed the PCR reads in MiXCR, keeping a single row per CDR3 protein. The sample has about 820,000 distinct CDR3 sequences, roughly 50% seen once; the top ten hold around 4.5%. For these receptors, no antigen is known. Material for sequencing was blood. The receptor set was obtained from a girl aged 5-17 years with multiple sclerosis.

This clonotype was counted a single time. The chain carries TRBV29-1 and TRBJ2-1; 8 bases fit TRBD2. Trimming removed 5 bases from V and 11 bases from J; junction bases left unmatched: 11. CDR1 SQVTM and CDR2 ANQGSEA come from the germline V gene. The CDR3 consists of 13 residues. In DNA form, the CDR3 reads TGCAGCGTTCGAGGGACTAGTAAAGGAAAGCAGTTCTTC. Protein: CSVRGTSKGKQFF.

The chain combines TRBV29-1 with TRBJ2-1; no reliable D call. The germline gives CDR1 SQVTM, CDR2 ANQGSEA. The germline V and J ends were trimmed by 7 bases and 0 bases, with 16 bases remaining between them. CDR3 length equals 15 residues. CDR3 sequence: CSASVGLRSYNEQFF. As DNA, the CDR3 is TGCAGCGCATCCGTCGGGCTGCGCTCCTACAATGAGCAGTTCTTC.

This clonotype was seen a few times. CDR3 coding DNA: TGCGCCAGCCGGCAGGGCTCCACAGATACGCAGTATTTT. Protein product: CASRQGSTDTQYF. The chain recombines TRBV5-1 with TRBJ2-3, with a weak D call TRBD1 (5 bases). Germline assignment: CDR1 SGHRS and CDR2 YFSETQ. The length of the CDR3 is 13 residues. Trimming pared 7 bases from V and 2 bases from J, leaving 11 bases between.

The chain combines TRBV20-1 with TRBJ2-7, with TRBD1 identical over 9 bases. TRBJ2-5 explains the end of the DNA better; the J call may be wrong. Germline loops: CDR1 DFQATT, CDR2 SNEGSKA (reference sequence). This CDR3 is built from 17 residues. The CDR3 DNA is TGCAGTGCCAGGGGACAGGGTATAGATGTATCGAGAGAGACCCAGTACTTC. Translated, it gives CSARGQGIDVSRETQYF.

This clonotype has only one observation. The V call is TRBV11-2, the J call TRBJ2-1; 9 positions match TRBD2. The CDR3 contains 16 residues. Germline loops: CDR1 SGHAT, CDR2 FQNNGV. V lost 2 bases, J lost 8 bases, and 10 bases stayed unmatched. CDR3 bases: TGTGCCAGCAGCTTAAGGCGACTAGCGGTGGTTCATGAGCAGTTCTTC. Protein product: CASSLRRLAVVHEQFF.

This clonotype appeared a few times. This chain uses TRBV30 with TRBJ2-3, with no clear D. V was clipped by 6 bases and J by 6 bases, with 10 bases between them. Germline V gene data show CDR1 as GTSNPN and CDR2 as SVGIG (reference sequence). CDR3 length equals 11 residues. CDR3 region: CACLARDTQYF. The CDR3 nucleotides read TGTGCCTGCCTCGCGAGGGATACGCAGTATTTT.

The rearrangement joins TRBV12-5 to TRBJ2-2; 9 positions match TRBD1. The CDR3 is 14 amino acids. Trimming removed 5 bases from V and 4 bases from J; junction bases left unmatched: 2. Germline V gene data show CDR1 as LGHNT and CDR2 as FRNRAP. The chain's CDR3 is CASGGTGSTGELFF. In DNA, the CDR3 is TGTGCTAGTGGTGGGACAGGGAGCACCGGGGAGCTGTTTTTT. The full variable domain, its missing parts supplied by reference TRBV12-5 and TRBJ2-2, is DARVTQTPRHKVTEMGQEVTMRCQPILGHNTVFWYRQTMMQGLELLAYFRNRAPLDDSGMPKDRFSAEMPDATLATLKIQPSEPRDSAVYFCASGGTGSTGELFFGEGSRLTVL.

This sequence joins TRBV6-2 or TRBV6-3 and TRBJ2-5; D could derive from TRBD1 or TRBD2 (5 bases each). The DNA matches TRBJ2-7 better at its end, which makes the J call doubtful. CDR3 length: 15 residues. Germline values: CDR1 MNHEY, CDR2 SVGEGT. CDR3 loop: CASISGPDRSYEQYF. Here the CDR3 DNA reads TGTGCCAGCATAAGCGGACCAGACAGAAGTTACGAGCAGTACTTC.